These T cell receptor beta chains were read from a single sample in a study of shared clonotypes between healthy human individuals. Using immunoSEQ multiplex PCR, the repertoire was profiled, and TCRdb retains in-frame clones only, with some absent. The sample has 550,000 to 600,000 clones; roughly 98% are singletons. The source material was naive CD8+ T cells sorted from blood. These receptors all come from a young man in good health. The CDR3 runs from the conserved cysteine through the conserved F or W. D genes are given only for firm matches. The size of a clone is reported for some rows only, either as once, few or many, or as a class for expanded clones.

clone_size,v_call,j_call,d_call,cdr3_aa,cdr3_nt
-,TRBV27,TRBJ2-1,-,CASSPGATNEQFF,TGTGCCAGCAGTCCCGGGGCGACCAATGAGCAGTTCTTC
-,TRBV28,TRBJ1-5,-,CASSSGDPLSNQPQHF,TGTGCCAGCAGTTCAGGGGACCCCCTTAGCAATCAGCCCCAGCATTTT
-,TRBV11-3,TRBJ2-2,-,CASSSSGSGELFF,TGTGCCAGCAGCTCCTCGGGCTCCGGGGAGCTGTTTTTT
-,TRBV4-1,TRBJ2-1,-,CASSHLPGALVYEQFF,TGCGCCAGCAGCCATCTCCCGGGTGCACTGGTCTATGAGCAGTTCTTC
once,TRBV29-1,TRBJ2-1,-,CSVPDSGEQFF,TGCAGCGTTCCCGATTCGGGTGAGCAGTTCTTC
-,TRBV27,TRBJ2-7,-,CAIASTAGEQYF,TGTGCCATCGCGTCGACCGCGGGGGAGCAGTACTTC
-,TRBV29-1,TRBJ2-1,TRBD2,CSVPLAGVYNEQFF,TGCAGCGTTCCTTTAGCGGGAGTCTACAATGAGCAGTTCTTC
-,TRBV7-9,TRBJ1-5,-,CASSLAGSSNQPQHF,TGTGCCAGCAGCTTAGCGGGCAGTAGCAATCAGCCCCAGCATTTT
once,TRBV5-8,TRBJ2-1,-,CAIRTMSSYNEQFF,TGTGCCATCCGGACTATGAGCTCCTACAATGAGCAGTTCTTC
-,TRBV28,TRBJ2-2,TRBD2,CASSLYGLAGGTGELFF,TGTGCCAGCAGTTTATACGGACTAGCGGGAGGCACCGGGGAGCTGTTTTTT
-,TRBV10-3,TRBJ2-3,-,CAAQWGDTTDTQYF,TGTGCCGCCCAATGGGGGGACACCACAGATACGCAGTATTTT
-,TRBV10-3,TRBJ2-1,TRBD2,CAIKPGLAEFPYNEQFF,TGTGCCATCAAACCGGGGCTAGCGGAGTTCCCCTACAATGAGCAGTTCTTC
-,TRBV25-1,TRBJ2-2,-,CASSESPGELFF,TGTGCCAGCAGTGAATCCCCCGGGGAGCTGTTTTTT
-,TRBV4-3,TRBJ2-7,TRBD1,CASSQGATGGYEQYF,TGCGCCAGCAGCCAAGGGGCGACAGGGGGTTACGAGCAGTACTTC
-,TRBV2,TRBJ2-1,-,CASSESGLEGNEQFF,TGTGCCAGCAGTGAAAGTGGGCTAGAAGGCAATGAGCAGTTCTTC
-,TRBV9,TRBJ2-3,-,CASSLLANTDTQYF,TGTGCCAGCAGTCTTTTAGCGAACACAGATACGCAGTATTTT
-,TRBV29-1,TRBJ1-3,-,CSVVPTVSGNTIYF,TGCAGCGTTGTCCCGACTGTCTCTGGAAACACCATATATTTT
-,TRBV4-2,TRBJ2-7,-,CASSPSGGAQYEQYF,TGTGCCAGCAGCCCCTCGGGGGGCGCTCAATACGAGCAGTACTTC
-,TRBV4-1,TRBJ2-3,TRBD2,CASSHGPGLAGGTDTQYF,TGCGCCAGCAGCCACGGCCCGGGACTAGCGGGAGGCACAGATACGCAGTATTTT
-,TRBV2,TRBJ1-5,-,CASSGKAQHF,TGTGCCAGCAGTGGGAAGGCCCAGCATTTT
-,TRBV6-5,TRBJ1-5,TRBD1,CASQTGSNQPQHF,TGTGCCAGCCAGACAGGGAGCAATCAGCCCCAGCATTTT
-,TRBV6-4,TRBJ1-2,TRBD1,CASSLFDGTAYGYTF,TGTGCCAGCAGCCTATTCGACGGGACAGCCTATGGCTACACCTTC
-,TRBV15,TRBJ2-5,-,CATSRVQETQYF,TGTGCCACCAGCAGAGTCCAAGAGACCCAGTACTTC
-,TRBV7-2,TRBJ1-2,-,CASSLVATGHYGYTF,TGTGCCAGCAGCTTAGTAGCTACAGGCCACTATGGCTACACCTTC
-,TRBV28,TRBJ1-1,-,CASSPPNSEAFF,TGTGCCAGCAGTCCCCCGAACAGTGAAGCTTTCTTT
-,TRBV29-1,TRBJ2-1,TRBD2,CSVEGLAATYNEQFF,TGCAGCGTGGAGGGACTAGCGGCTACCTACAATGAGCAGTTCTTC
once,TRBV5-1,TRBJ1-1,-,CASKDGLNTEAFF,TGCGCCAGCAAGGACGGATTGAACACTGAAGCTTTCTTT
-,TRBV7-9,TRBJ2-1,-,CASSNDRIPRINEQFF,TGTGCCAGCAGCAATGACAGGATCCCCAGGATCAATGAGCAGTTCTTC
-,TRBV9,TRBJ2-7,-,CASSVTPQGGPYEQYF,TGTGCCAGCAGCGTAACCCCCCAGGGGGGTCCCTACGAGCAGTACTTC
once,TRBV20-1,TRBJ2-7,-,CSATNSYEQYF,TGCAGTGCTACAAATAGCTACGAGCAGTACTTC
few,TRBV14,TRBJ1-2,-,CASSQWKVDGYTF,TGTGCCAGCAGCCAGTGGAAGGTCGATGGCTACACCTTC
-,TRBV6-1,TRBJ2-7,-,CASPTDGYEQYF,TGTGCCAGCCCCACGGACGGCTACGAGCAGTACTTC